A selection of T cell receptor beta chains follows, all from one sample in a study of blood T cell repertoires in COVID-19. Here immunoSEQ multiplex PCR was the method, and the copy in TCRdb shows in-frame clones only, minus some. The sample contains hundreds of thousands of clones, about nine tenths of which appear only once. Sequences were obtained from peripheral blood. These receptors were taken from a man aged 60 to 75 who had recovered from COVID-19. Both conserved end residues are part of each CDR3. Clone size is given for some rows only: seen once, a few or many times, or a class if the clone is expanded.

j_call clone_size v_call cdr3_aa
TRBJ1-1 - TRBV10-3 CAISESIGGTEAFF
TRBJ2-1 - TRBV7-2 CASSLDRGKYNEQFF
TRBJ2-2 once TRBV19 CASSTGVTGELFF
TRBJ2-2 - TRBV5-4 CASSLYQGVGTGELFF
TRBJ2-7 - TRBV2 CASSWIAGSSYEQYF
TRBJ2-1 - TRBV6-2/TRBV6-3 CASSHRDRVMSGSVGEQFF
TRBJ1-1 - TRBV12-3/TRBV12-4 CASSLATGYQAFF
TRBJ2-1 - TRBV3-1/TRBV3-2 CASSPTGPNEQFF
TRBJ2-7 - TRBV9 CASSVAPSSSGLSYEQYF
TRBJ2-7 - TRBV28 CASSLSSGRTHEQYF